This T cell receptor (beta chain) was identified during a study of early T cells in non-severe SARS-CoV-2 infection (dated by TCRdb to about 2021). Regarding the study in general: Bulk RNA from unsorted whole blood was used for TCR sequencing, so alpha and beta chains could not be paired. The paper as a whole reports these results and caveats: Matching against VDJdb was skewed toward anti-spike CD8 responses, likely underestimated virus-specific expansions, and missed private and CD4 specificities.

In regard to this clonotype: Its specific antigen is unknown. Mismatch with germline at one junction end may stem from a read error.

Libraries were built with 5' RACE. Instrument used: NextSeq 500. To correct for sequencing error and PCR bias, the TCR library protocol tagged individual cDNA molecules with unique molecular identifiers. TCR alpha and beta chains were both sequenced, and the abundances of alpha and beta sequences in each sample were closely correlated with each other. Per the authors' processing: Decombinator V4 was used to annotate TCR sequences for V gene, J gene and CDR3. Expanded TCRs were defined as changing significantly between any two time points under a Poisson model with p below 0.0001. Abundances of TCRs were expressed as counts per million after normalisation to the total number of TCRs sequenced in each sample. MAIT TCRs were defined by TRAV1-2 paired with TRAJ12, TRAJ20 or TRAJ33, and iNKT TCRs by TRAV10 paired with TRAJ18. VDJdb, accessed 1 November 2021, was searched for CMV, EBV and SARS-CoV-2 annotated TCRs, with TCRs annotated for multiple antigens excluded. TCRdb ran its own pipeline on the public reads, namely fastp trimming at Q25 and MiXCR clone calling, and kept in-frame beta chains. Identical CDR3 protein sequences are pooled into one entry, listed with their most common genes and DNA. TCRdb, not the authors, supplied the V and J calls. This sample holds tens of thousands of distinct CDR3 sequences; around 12% were observed only once. Together, the top ten hold more than 4.5% of the sample.

The CDR3 runs 17 amino acids, cysteine and phenylalanine included. The kept DNA is CDR3 alone, 51 bases in frame from the first base. CDR1 and CDR2, looked up from the germline V gene (reference sequence), are MNHNY and SVGAGI. This was a case-control study nested in a cohort of healthcare workers in London, UK, who had nasopharyngeal swab PCR tests and blood samples taken every week. Healthcare workers were enrolled in the week of the UK lockdown, from 23 to 31 March 2020, and were followed every week for up to roughly 16 weeks. The sequence came from an adult who was a healthcare worker with PCR-confirmed SARS-CoV-2 infection or an uninfected control (not recorded which). Sequencing was performed on whole blood. The chain is assembled from TRBV6-6 and TRBJ2-7, with 7 bases matching TRBD1. The DNA sequence is given as TGTGTCAGCAACAAGACTCCCCGAATAGGGACAGATTTCGAGCAGTACTTC. Translated, it gives CVSNKTPRIGTDFEQYF.